This entry concerns a single TCR beta chain. Germline and junction disagree at one end, which may indicate a read error. Amplified TCR beta CDR3 regions came from RNA transcripts. TCR CDR3 underwent first-round RT-PCR with the HTBI primer set. Each CDR3 protein is one row after TCRdb ran MiXCR on the multiplex PCR reads. This sample has about 570,000 distinct CDR3 sequences, with roughly 46% found just once. The sample is drawn from a study of T cells in Graves' hyperthyroidism and ophthalmopathy. This CDR3 is 16 amino acids long. The germline CDR1 and CDR2 sequences are SGHRS and YFSETQ. The TCR comes from an adult woman with Graves' disease, either hyperthyroidism or ophthalmopathy (not recorded which). Sequenced material: peripheral blood or thyroid tissue (not recorded which). The gene calls are TRBV5-1 and TRBJ2-7; D possibly matches TRBD1 or TRBD2 (5 bases each). The chain's CDR3 is CASSVSGTANTGELYF. CDR3 in DNA: TGCGCCAGCAGCGTATCCGGGACGGCGAACACCGGGGAGCTGTACTTC.